Below, one T cell receptor beta chain is given with its context. Other DNA sequences from this sample encode an identical CDR3 as well. The CDR3 is 13 residues long. J was trimmed by 3 bases and V by 6 bases; bases with no gene match: 1. Authors' data handling: Amplified reference gene primers provided the basis for estimating nucleated cell counts. Produced via immunoSEQ multiplex PCR; TCRdb's table is partial and in-frame only. That table furnishes V, J and clone size, whereas the DNA furnished D and trimming. The table has 250,000 to 350,000 clones, about 88% seen once. This sample is part of a study of blood T cell repertoires in COVID-19. The wider study: Samples of COVID-19 (acute and convalescent) were obtained from the United States, Italy and Spain. T cells, B-cell-depleted T cells, or PBMCs supplied cDNA or gDNA.

This TCR was recovered from an older woman with acute or convalescent COVID-19. The chain uses TRBV12-3 or TRBV12-4 and TRBJ1-2, with 10 bases that match TRBD1. The sample consisted of peripheral blood. The CDR3 protein is CASRDRGDYGYTF. The CDR3 nucleotides read TGTGCCAGCAGGGACAGGGGGGACTATGGCTACACCTTC.